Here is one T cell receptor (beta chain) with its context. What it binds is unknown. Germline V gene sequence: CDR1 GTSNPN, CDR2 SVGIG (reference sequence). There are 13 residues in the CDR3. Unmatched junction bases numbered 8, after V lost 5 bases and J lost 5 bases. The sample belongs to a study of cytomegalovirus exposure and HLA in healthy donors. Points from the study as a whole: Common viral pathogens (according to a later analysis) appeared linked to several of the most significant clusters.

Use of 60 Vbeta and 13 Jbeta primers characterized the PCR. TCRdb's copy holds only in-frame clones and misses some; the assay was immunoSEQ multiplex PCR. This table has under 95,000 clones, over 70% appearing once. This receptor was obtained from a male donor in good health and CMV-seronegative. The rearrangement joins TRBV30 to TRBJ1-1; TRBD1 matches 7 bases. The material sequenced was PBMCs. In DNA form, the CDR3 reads TGTGCCTGGGGCATAGACAGGGCGACTGAAGCTTTCTTT. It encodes CAWGIDRATEAFF.